This T cell receptor beta chain was captured by sequencing in a study of metastatic and nonmetastatic thyroid tumors (dated by TCRdb to the early 2020s). Describing the broader study: Repertoires were compared across peripheral blood and tumor or nodule tissue samples from malignant and benign thyroid patients.

What the research found in general, with its limitations: In both blood and tumor samples, TCR beta diversity was reported to be significantly higher in malignant tumors than in benign nodules.

V drops 2 bases and J drops 1 base, leaving 9 bases in between. The CDR3 runs 14 amino acids, cysteine and phenylalanine included. Of the read, only the CDR3 DNA is kept; its 42 bases are in frame from base 1. From a lookup of the germline V gene, CDR1 and CDR2 are KGHSH and LQKENI. None of the patients had been given any treatment before thyroid surgery. The study retrospectively analysed patient clinical samples collected from about 2012 to 2019 using T-cell receptor beta sequencing. Note on this clone: The clone's antigen remains unknown. No much larger clone exists at a distance of one base, and base qualities are not known.

Library construction relied on PCR. Instrument used: Illumina HiSeq 4000. High-throughput sequencing was used to profile the TCR beta-chain CDR3 region of every patient. On the study's bioinformatics: A classifier to discriminate distant-metastatic papillary thyroid cancer patients was built from CDR3 differences across clinicopathological groups. Repertoire diversity was assessed with the Shannon index, and tumor-blood repertoire similarity with the Morisita-Horn index. TCRdb redid the processing of the public reads, applying fastp at Q25 and MiXCR, and retained in-frame beta chains. TCRdb's processing, not the authors' own work, is the source of the V and J calls. For this sample the table gives roughly 28,000 clones, of which roughly 26% were detected only once. Just over 6% of the sample lies in the top ten.

The chain is made from TRBV18 and TRBJ2-7, with no confident D gene call. This receptor was identified in a female donor with papillary thyroid cancer or a benign thyroid nodule (not recorded which). Some clones in this sample may be carry-over from other donors' samples. The source material was blood. The sequenced DNA: TGTGCCAGCTCACCAACGGCGGTGTCCTACGAGCAGTACTTC. Its protein product is CASSPTAVSYEQYF.